The rows below give T cell receptor beta chains drawn from one sample of a study of cytomegalovirus exposure and HLA in healthy donors. This table comes from immunoSEQ multiplex PCR, and its TCRdb copy is limited to in-frame clones, with some not included. The profile shows fewer than 250,000 clones, approximately 80% of them singletons. The sequenced material came from PBMCs. The receptor set was obtained from a girl aged 10-17 years in good health and CMV-seronegative. Both conserved end residues are part of each CDR3. D genes are given only for firm matches. Rows may omit the clone size; those that give it use once, few, many or a size class.

TRBJ2-7	TRBV11-2	NA	NA	14	CASSWDWNSYEQYF	TGTGCCAGCAGCTGGGACTGGAACTCCTACGAGCAGTACTTC
TRBJ2-1	TRBV19	NA	TRBD1	15	CASHGLQGAYNEQFF	TGTGCCAGCCACGGCTTGCAGGGGGCGTACAATGAGCAGTTCTTC
TRBJ2-2	TRBV2	NA	TRBD2	14	CASREGLAAGELFF	TGTGCCAGCAGAGAAGGACTAGCCGCCGGGGAGCTGTTTTTT
TRBJ2-3	TRBV2	once	NA	16	CASSAGLSSWTDTQYF	TGTGCCAGCAGTGCAGGGTTGTCCTCGTGGACAGATACGCAGTATTTT
TRBJ2-2	TRBV7-2	NA	NA	16	CASSLGPPGGGGELFF	TGTGCCAGCAGCCTTGGACCGCCAGGGGGAGGCGGGGAGCTGTTTTTT
TRBJ1-2	TRBV5-4	few	NA	13	CASSLVSADLYTF	TGTGCCAGCAGCTTGGTTTCGGCGGATCTATACACCTTC
TRBJ2-2	TRBV9	NA	NA	16	CASSVVATVGSGELFF	TGTGCCAGCAGCGTAGTCGCCACAGTTGGGTCCGGGGAGCTGTTTTTT
TRBJ2-3	TRBV5-1	NA	NA	13	CASSLVGVDTQYF	TGCGCCAGCAGCTTGGTAGGGGTAGATACGCAGTATTTT
TRBJ2-1	TRBV6-1	NA	NA	15	CASIPGKTAGNEQFF	TGTGCCAGCATCCCGGGGAAGACAGCGGGCAATGAGCAGTTCTTC
TRBJ1-2	TRBV2	NA	NA	13	CASSEPPYYGYTF	TGTGCCAGCAGTGAACCCCCCTACTATGGCTACACCTTC
TRBJ1-2	TRBV18	NA	NA	14	CASSQQVSPRGYTF	TGTGCCAGCTCGCAACAGGTGTCCCCTAGAGGCTACACCTTC
TRBJ2-7	TRBV27	NA	NA	12	CASSFTGYEQYF	TGTGCCAGCAGCTTCACCGGCTACGAGCAGTACTTC
TRBJ1-5	TRBV7-9	NA	TRBD1	17	CASSPGTGGALYQPQHF	TGTGCCAGCAGCCCCGGGACAGGGGGCGCGTTATATCAGCCCCAGCATTTT
TRBJ2-5	TRBV28	NA	NA	11	CASKISETQYF	TGTGCCAGCAAAATCTCAGAGACCCAGTACTTC
TRBJ1-2	TRBV7-9	NA	NA	17	CASSLWAAGGNNYGYTF	TGTGCCAGCAGCTTATGGGCGGCCGGGGGTAATAACTATGGCTACACCTTC
TRBJ2-6	TRBV30	NA	NA	17	CAWSPGSGLSGANVLTF	TGTGCCTGGAGTCCGGGGAGTGGTCTTAGCGGGGCCAACGTCCTGACTTTC
TRBJ1-2	TRBV11-2	NA	TRBD1	14	CASSSRTGPYGYTF	TGTGCCAGCAGCTCCCGGACAGGTCCCTATGGCTACACCTTC
TRBJ2-3	TRBV7-2	NA	NA	12	CASSPGTDTQYF	TGTGCCAGCAGCCCCGGCACAGATACGCAGTATTTT
TRBJ2-5	TRBV7-9	NA	TRBD1	15	CASSARQGSQETQYF	TGTGCCAGCAGCGCACGACAGGGTAGCCAAGAGACCCAGTACTTC
TRBJ1-6	TRBV6-5	NA	TRBD1	14	CASRGGQGLSPLHF	TGTGCCAGCAGGGGGGGACAGGGCCTCTCACCCCTCCACTTT
TRBJ2-1	TRBV5-8	NA	TRBD1	15	CASSLGTGRYNEQFF	TGTGCCAGCAGCCTAGGGACAGGGAGGTACAATGAGCAGTTCTTC
TRBJ1-6	TRBV7-9	NA	NA	17	CASSLEFSGSYNSPLHF	TGTGCCAGCAGCTTAGAGTTCAGCGGGTCCTATAATTCACCCCTCCACTTT
TRBJ2-2	TRBV7-2	few	TRBD1	17	CASSSKQGFVSAGELFF	TGTGCCAGCAGCTCAAAACAGGGGTTCGTGTCGGCCGGGGAGCTGTTTTTT
TRBJ2-3	TRBV7-8	NA	NA	14	CASSLDKGVDTQYF	TGTGCCAGCAGCTTAGATAAGGGGGTAGATACGCAGTATTTT
TRBJ2-1	TRBV10-3	NA	NA	13	CAISEFGGGEQFF	TGTGCCATCAGTGAGTTCGGGGGAGGTGAGCAGTTCTTC
TRBJ1-5	TRBV29-1	NA	TRBD1	15	CSVEVGTGGNQPQHF	TGCAGCGTTGAAGTCGGGACAGGGGGCAATCAGCCCCAGCATTTT
TRBJ1-6	TRBV7-7	NA	NA	19	CASSLAGSDNYRDNSPLHF	TGTGCCAGCAGCTTAGCGGGTTCGGATAACTACAGGGACAATTCACCCCTCCACTTT
TRBJ2-1	TRBV19	NA	NA	14	CASSSGGQHNEQFF	TGTGCCAGTAGTAGCGGGGGCCAACACAATGAGCAGTTCTTC
TRBJ1-2	TRBV28	NA	TRBD1	15	CASSTSETGTYGYTF	TGTGCCAGCAGTACCTCCGAGACAGGGACCTATGGCTACACCTTC
TRBJ2-2	TRBV11-2	NA	NA	14	CASSKNRDTGELFF	TGTGCCAGCAGTAAAAACCGGGACACCGGGGAGCTGTTTTTT
TRBJ2-1	TRBV9	NA	TRBD2	16	CASSVWTSGAYNEQFF	TGTGCCAGCAGCGTTTGGACTAGCGGAGCCTACAATGAGCAGTTCTTC
TRBJ1-5	TRBV19	NA	NA	17	CASSTALYRDTNQPQHF	TGTGCCAGTAGTACGGCCCTGTACCGGGACACCAATCAGCCCCAGCATTTT
TRBJ1-1	TRBV27	NA	TRBD1	14	CASKKNRGGTEAFF	TGTGCCAGCAAGAAGAACAGGGGTGGGACTGAAGCTTTCTTT
TRBJ1-2	TRBV6-6	NA	NA	13	CASTLWASYGYTF	TGTGCCAGCACCTTGTGGGCGTCCTATGGCTACACCTTC
TRBJ2-1	TRBV2	NA	NA	14	CASRRGLGSNEQFF	TGTGCCAGCAGGAGAGGGCTGGGCTCCAATGAGCAGTTCTTC
TRBJ1-4	TRBV30	NA	NA	13	CAWSGGYNEKLFF	TGTGCCTGGAGTGGCGGGTATAATGAAAAACTGTTTTTT
TRBJ2-1	TRBV18	NA	TRBD2	16	CASSPPGLAGAGEQFF	TGTGCCAGCTCACCACCGGGACTAGCGGGGGCAGGGGAGCAGTTCTTC
TRBJ2-7	TRBV27	NA	TRBD2	14	CASSLMGLVYEQYF	TGTGCCAGCAGTTTAATGGGACTAGTCTACGAGCAGTACTTC
TRBJ2-7	TRBV27	NA	NA	16	CASSQIPGVGSYEQYF	TGTGCCAGCAGCCAAATCCCCGGGGTAGGGTCCTACGAGCAGTACTTC
TRBJ2-7	TRBV28	NA	TRBD1	14	CASRLRGRNYEQYF	TGTGCCAGTAGACTGAGGGGGCGCAACTACGAGCAGTACTTC
TRBJ2-5	TRBV28	NA	NA	14	CASTTLDSRETQYF	TGTGCCAGCACAACCCTGGACAGCAGAGAGACCCAGTACTTC
TRBJ1-3	TRBV29-1	NA	NA	14	CSVDLTGSGNTIYF	TGCAGCGTTGACTTAACAGGTTCTGGAAACACCATATATTTT
TRBJ1-3	TRBV28	NA	TRBD1	14	CASGTGQLGNTIYF	TGTGCCAGCGGGACAGGGCAGTTGGGAAACACCATATATTTT
TRBJ1-2	TRBV28	NA	NA	12	CASSPVIYGYTF	TGTGCCAGCAGTCCCGTAATCTATGGCTACACCTTC
TRBJ2-7	TRBV25-1	NA	TRBD2	14	CASTGTSGPYEQYF	TGTGCCAGCACCGGGACTAGCGGACCCTACGAGCAGTACTTC
TRBJ2-2	TRBV4-3	once	TRBD1	17	CASSQETGQLDTGELFF	TGCGCCAGCAGCCAAGAGACGGGACAGCTGGACACCGGGGAGCTGTTTTTT
TRBJ2-7	TRBV6-6	NA	NA	11	CASGETDEQYF	TGTGCCAGCGGGGAGACGGACGAGCAGTACTTC